Each of the 27 T cell receptor beta chains below was sequenced from the same sample in a study of T cell repertoires in cytomegalovirus infection. One entry per CDR3 protein results from TCRdb running MiXCR on the reads. In the table there are around 740,000 distinct CDR3 sequences, roughly 36% of which are singletons. Sequencing used PBMCs. The receptor source for this set is a human donor in good health (CMV status not recorded). Some clones in this sample may be carry-over from other donors' samples.

In regard to this clonotype: Sequence at one end of the junction differs from germline and may be a read error. This chain links TRBV5-1 with TRBJ1-1, with TRBD1 identical over 7 bases. The CDR3 totals 16 residues. Germline V gene lookup returns CDR1 SGHRS and CDR2 YFSETQ. The CDR3 DNA reads as TGCGCCAGCAGCCAACCGGGACAGCACATGAACACTGAAGCTTTATTT. Translated, it gives CASSQPGQHMNTEALF.

Worth noting for this clonotype: The junction differs from germline at one of its ends, possibly a read error. The V gene is TRBV2, the J gene TRBJ1-2; perhaps TRBD1 as D (6 bases). CDR1 and CDR2 (germline): SNHLY, FYNNEI. The CDR3 has 16 residues. CDR3 nucleotide sequence: TGTGCAAGTAGCTTTCCTCGGGACACTTTTAACTATGTCTACACCTTC. The encoded protein is CASSFPRDTFNYVYTF.

The chain carries TRBV7-6 and TRBJ2-3, with TRBD2 as a possible D gene (5 bases). Germline CDR1 and CDR2: SGHVS and FNYEAQ. The CDR3 loop spans 18 amino acids. Trimming cost V 6 bases and J 0 bases, with 22 bases left between them. CDR3 sequence: CASSPTRGQGLSTDTQYF. The CDR3 DNA reads as TGTGCCAGCAGTCCAACCCGCGGCCAAGGACTTAGCACAGATACGCAGTATTTT.

The chain recombines TRBV10-1 with TRBJ1-1; D might be TRBD1 (5 bases). This CDR3 is built from 13 residues. V lost 6 bases, J lost 1 base, and 9 bases lay in between. Germline loops: CDR1 WNHNN, CDR2 SYGVQD (reference sequence). The DNA of the CDR3 is TGCGCCAGCAGGTATGACAGGAACACTGAAGCTTTCTTT. This translates into CASRYDRNTEAFF.

This chain joins TRBV7-6 and TRBJ1-2, with D perhaps TRBD1 (6 bases). Per the germline V gene, CDR1 is SGHVS and CDR2 is FNYEAQ. V was trimmed by 5 bases and J by 10 bases, leaving 26 bases between them. This CDR3 comprises 16 residues. CDR3 in DNA: TGTGCCAGCAGCCCAGAGGTGGACGGCGCGTCAGGGGTCTACACCTTC. Translation gives CASSPEVDGASGVYTF. The entire variable domain, with the rest obtained from reference TRBV7-6 and TRBJ1-2, is as follows: GAGVSQSPRYKVTKRGQDVALRCDPISGHVSLYWYRQALGQGPEFLTYFNYEAQQDKSGLPNDRFSAERPEGSISTLTIQRTEQRDSAMYRCASSPEVDGASGVYTFGSGTRLTVV.

The rearrangement links TRBV4-1 to TRBJ1-6; D is uncertain. In germline, CDR1 is MGHRA, CDR2 YSYEKL. There are 15 residues in the CDR3. The V and J ends lost 2 bases and 7 bases respectively, with 12 bases between them. CDR3: CASSQMGGPNSPLHF. As DNA, the CDR3 is TGCGCCAGCAGCCAAATGGGCGGGCCAAATTCACCCCTCCACTTT.

As DNA, the CDR3 is TGTGCCAGCAGCCCCACCGCAGACAGAAACACTGAAGCTTTCTTT. Translated, it gives CASSPTADRNTEAFF. The genes are TRBV4-2 and TRBJ1-1, with D possibly being TRBD1 (5 bases). Between the trimmed V and J ends, which lost 4 bases and 2 bases, there was a span of 14 bases. Looked up from germline, CDR1 is LGHNA and CDR2 is YNFKEQ. The CDR3 sequence is 15 residues long.

The rearrangement joins TRBV12-3 or TRBV12-4 to TRBJ2-1; TRBD2 aligns across 8 bases. This CDR3 is built from 15 residues. With V trimmed by 6 bases and J by 4 bases, 8 bases remained unmatched. DNA for the CDR3: TGTGCCAGCAGAACAACGGGGGGGCCATACAATGAGCAGTTCTTC. As protein: CASRTTGGPYNEQFF.

This rearrangement joins TRBV18 to TRBJ2-6, with D unresolved. The CDR3 is made up of 14 amino acids. CDR1 is KGHSH, CDR2 LQKENI, per germline. Trimming stripped 3 bases from V and 4 bases from J, with 7 bases between. The CDR3 loop reads CASSPLTGANVLTF. In nucleotides, the CDR3 is TGTGCCAGCTCACCCCTGACGGGGGCCAACGTCCTGACTTTC.

This clonotype was detected only a few times. The chain employs TRBV20-1 and TRBJ1-1; no clear D gene. The CDR3 runs to 13 residues. CDR1 is DFQATT and CDR2 is SNEGSKA in the germline V gene (reference sequence). The V end lost 3 bases, the J end lost 3 bases, and 11 bases lay between the germline ends. In DNA, the CDR3 is TGCAGTGCTAGGAAGTTGGGATACACTGAAGCTTTCTTT. Protein: CSARKLGYTEAFF.

A few counts support this clonotype. The chain employs TRBV20-1 and TRBJ2-4; no reliable D call. The V end was cut by 3 bases, the J end by 13 bases, with 13 bases between. Germline V lookup: CDR1 DFQATT, CDR2 SNEGSKA (reference sequence). The CDR3 loop spans 11 amino acids. The CDR3 DNA reads TGCAGTGCTAGTTCCGAACCTACCCAGTACTTC. This gives the protein CSASSEPTQYF.

The chain combines TRBV24-1 with TRBJ2-7; D may be TRBD1 (6 bases). This CDR3 spans 17 amino acids. Germline CDR1 KGHDR, CDR2 SFDVKD. Trimming removed 4 bases from V and 3 bases from J, with 21 bases in between. For the CDR3, the DNA is TGTGCCACCAGTGACGCTCCTCCCGGGACAAGGAGCTACGAGCAGTACTTC. This translates into CATSDAPPGTRSYEQYF.

This clonotype was counted once. The chain has TRBV29-1 and TRBJ2-2, with D unresolved. This CDR3 contains 13 residues. V lost 3 bases and J lost 0, with 5 bases in between. Per the germline V gene, CDR1 is SQVTM and CDR2 is ANQGSEA. The CDR3 nucleotides read TGCAGCGTTGATGTTGCGAACACCGGGGAGCTGTTTTTT. Amino acid sequence: CSVDVANTGELFF.

The chain employs TRBV20-1 and TRBJ1-6; TRBD1 is a possible D gene (6 bases). With 1 base removed from V and 10 bases from J, the gap between germline ends came to 17 bases. The CDR3 length is 15 residues. In germline, CDR1 is DFQATT, CDR2 SNEGSKA (reference sequence). As DNA, the CDR3 is TGCAGTGCTAGAGTAGAGGGGGAAATAATATCACCCCTCCACTTT. It codes for CSARVEGEIISPLHF.

This clonotype was detected only a few times. This sequence joins TRBV27 and TRBJ1-2, with D possibly TRBD1 on 5 matching bases. In germline, CDR1 is MNHEY, CDR2 SMNVEV (reference sequence). Trimming cost V 8 bases and J 8 bases, with 24 bases left between them. This CDR3 spans 15 amino acids. The CDR3 loop is CASAPLQGVARGYTF. The CDR3 DNA reads as TGTGCCAGCGCCCCTCTTCAGGGAGTAGCGCGAGGCTACACCTTC.

The chain couples TRBV7-2 to TRBJ2-5; 7 bases align to TRBD2. The germline gives CDR1 SGHTA, CDR2 FQGNSA. The CDR3 is made up of 15 amino acids. V dropped 2 bases and J dropped 5; count of bases not matched to a gene: 8. CDR3 protein: CASSLRASGGETQYF. DNA of the CDR3: TGTGCCAGCAGCTTAAGGGCTAGCGGAGGGGAGACCCAGTACTTC.

The genes are TRBV19 and TRBJ2-1, with TRBD2 matching over 11 bases. J lost 5 bases, V lost 1 base, and 1 base had no gene match. The CDR3 runs to 15 residues. CDR1 is LNHDA and CDR2 is SQIVND in the germline V gene (reference sequence). The CDR3 spells CASSIVSGRDNEQFF. The CDR3 coding sequence is TGTGCCAGTAGTATAGTTAGCGGGAGGGACAATGAGCAGTTCTTC.

V is TRBV7-9 and J is TRBJ2-3; D ambiguous. The CDR3 length is 13 residues. The germline V and J ends were trimmed by 5 bases and 3 bases, with 9 bases remaining between them. CDR1 is SEHNR and CDR2 is FQNEAQ in the germline V gene (reference sequence). The CDR3, as DNA: TGTGCCAGCAGCCTACATAATACAGATACGCAGTATTTT. Protein: CASSLHNTDTQYF. Variable domain in full (rest from reference TRBV7-9 and TRBJ2-3): DTGVSQNPRHKITKRGQNVTFRCDPISEHNRLYWYRQTLGQGPEFLTYFQNEAQLEKSRLLSDRFSAERPKGSFSTLEIQRTEQGDSAMYLCASSLHNTDTQYFGPGTRLTVL.

There are a few counts of this clonotype. CDR3 DNA sequence: TGTGCCAGTGTGAAAGCGGGGTCTCAGCCCCAGCATTTT. It encodes CASVKAGSQPQHF. The rearrangement uses TRBV19 and TRBJ1-5; D remains ambiguous. The CDR3 has 13 amino acids. Germline V gene lookup returns CDR1 LNHDA and CDR2 SQIVND (reference sequence). Trimming pared 8 bases from V and 6 bases from J, leaving 14 bases between.

The chain employs TRBV7-3 and TRBJ2-2, with TRBD1 identical over 10 bases. Germline lookup yields CDR1 SGHTA and CDR2 FQGTGA. Trimming cost V 7 bases and J 6 bases; bases outside gene matches: 8. The length of the CDR3 is 15 residues. CDR3 sequence reads: CASTPGQGKPGELFF. The CDR3 DNA sequence: TGTGCCAGCACCCCGGGACAGGGGAAGCCCGGGGAGCTGTTTTTT.

This clonotype was seen repeatedly, ten times or more. The chain employs TRBV6-1 and TRBJ2-7, with TRBD2 matching 12 bases. The CDR3 has 17 amino acids. Germline trimming cut 6 bases from V and 3 bases from J; bases unmatched to any gene: 12. Germline V gene sequence: CDR1 MNHNS, CDR2 SASEGT. CDR3 loop: CASSSTSGSGPGYEQYF. In DNA form, the CDR3 reads TGTGCCAGCAGCTCGACTAGCGGGAGTGGACCAGGCTACGAGCAGTACTTC.

This sequence joins TRBV7-2 and TRBJ2-2, with unresolved D. V lost 4 bases, J lost 6 bases, and 15 bases lay in between. Germline assignment: CDR1 SGHTA and CDR2 FQGNSA. This CDR3 has 15 residues. Written as DNA, the CDR3 is TGTGCCAGCAGCTCCCCACGAAGGATATCCGGGGAGCTGTTTTTT. Translation gives CASSSPRRISGELFF.

This clonotype was recorded many times. The rearrangement links TRBV28 to TRBJ2-7; D is undetermined. The V end lost 5 bases, the J end lost 3 bases, and 5 bases lay between the germline ends. The germline V gene encodes CDR1 MDHEN and CDR2 SYDVKM. The CDR3 contains 11 residues. The CDR3 region has the DNA TGTGCCAGCAGTCCCGACTACGAGCAGTACTTC. It specifies CASSPDYEQYF.

A note on this clonotype: This sequence may be a read error, since a much larger clone differs from it by one base. The conserved phenylalanine or tryptophan is not found at the CDR3 terminus, so this likely reflects a read error. The rearrangement uses TRBV7-2 and TRBJ2-7; 10 bases are a match to TRBD2. The trim removed 3 bases at V and 2 bases at J, leaving 4 bases unmatched. Germline CDR1 SGHTA, CDR2 FQGNSA. The CDR3 consists of 15 residues. CDR3 region: CASSLVAGGAYEQYS. The CDR3 bases are TGTGCCAGCAGCTTGGTAGCGGGAGGCGCCTACGAGCAGTACTCC.

V is TRBV28 and J is TRBJ1-6; unclear D gene. In germline, CDR1 is MDHEN, CDR2 SYDVKM. The CDR3 spans 15 residues. With 3 bases removed from V and 9 bases from J, the gap between germline ends came to 15 bases. The CDR3 coding sequence is TGTGCCAGCAGTTTTCCCGGGGATTGGAGTTCACCCCTCCACTTT. Its protein is CASSFPGDWSSPLHF.

The rearrangement links TRBV20-1 to TRBJ2-7, with a possible D match to TRBD2 (5 bases). Trimming shortened V by 1 base and J by 4 bases, and 17 bases separated the two germline ends. CDR1 is DFQATT, CDR2 SNEGSKA, per germline (reference sequence). The CDR3 has 15 residues. DNA of the CDR3: TGCAGTGCTAGAGCTTTAGGTGTGCCGGGATACGAGCAGTACTTC. Translating gives CSARALGVPGYEQYF.

This clonotype was picked up one time. The CDR3 does not end in the conserved phenylalanine or tryptophan, so this is likely a read error. The chain recombines TRBV6-2 or TRBV6-3 with TRBJ2-1; 15 bases agree with TRBD2. The CDR3 is made up of 18 amino acids. J lost 6 bases, V lost 6 bases, and 12 bases had no gene match. Per the germline V gene, CDR1 is MNHEY and CDR2 is SVGEGT. CDR3: CASRNIRTSGRAPNEQFL. The CDR3 DNA reads as TGTGCCAGCAGAAACATACGGACTAGCGGGAGGGCCCCCAATGAGCAGTTCTTA.